This T cell receptor beta chain comes out of a study of Graves' ophthalmopathy and Graves' hyperthyroidism. Study conclusions and caveats: Both a roughly 64% sensitivity and an approximately 74% specificity characterized the model's predictions of ophthalmopathy progression. Among expanded thyroid clonotypes above 0.001 frequency, most also occurred in blood.

The CDR3 covers 15 residues. The ends lost 5 bases at V and 6 bases at J; junction bases unmatched: 8. For repertoire sequencing, the TCR beta CDR3 regions were amplified from RNA transcripts. The authors performed first-round RT-PCR with HTBI primers and then a second-round multiplex PCR. TCRdb independently ran MiXCR on the multiplex PCR reads; one entry per CDR3 protein. The data show approximately 1.2 million distinct CDR3 sequences, less than 45% seen once. Hyperthyroidism cases were recent diagnoses of under 2 months' duration in people aged 18 to 65. Clinical symptoms, serum thyroxine, TRAb, thyroid ultrasound and orbital computed tomography formed the basis of diagnosis. Notes on this clonotype: Its specificity is not known.

The TCR sequence derives from an adult man with Graves' hyperthyroidism. Input material: peripheral blood or thyroid tissue (not recorded which). The chain recombines TRBV12-3 or TRBV12-4 with TRBJ1-5; 9 bases are shared with TRBD1. The CDR3 region is CASSPEGTGTQPQHF. The CDR3 DNA is TGTGCCAGCAGTCCCGAGGGGACAGGGACTCAGCCCCAGCATTTT.